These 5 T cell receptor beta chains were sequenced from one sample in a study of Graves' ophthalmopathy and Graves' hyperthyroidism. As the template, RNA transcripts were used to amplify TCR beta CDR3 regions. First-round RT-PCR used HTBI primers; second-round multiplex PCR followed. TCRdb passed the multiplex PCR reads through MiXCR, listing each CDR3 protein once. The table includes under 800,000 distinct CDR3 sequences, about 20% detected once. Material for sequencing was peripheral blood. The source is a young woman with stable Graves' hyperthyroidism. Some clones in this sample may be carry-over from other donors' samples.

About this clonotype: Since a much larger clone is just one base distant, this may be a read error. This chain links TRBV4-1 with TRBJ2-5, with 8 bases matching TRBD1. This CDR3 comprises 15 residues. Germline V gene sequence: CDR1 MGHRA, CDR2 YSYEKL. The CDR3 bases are TGCGCCAGCATCCAAGATGGCTGGACAGGGGAGACCCAGTACTTC. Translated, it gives CASIQDGWTGETQYF.

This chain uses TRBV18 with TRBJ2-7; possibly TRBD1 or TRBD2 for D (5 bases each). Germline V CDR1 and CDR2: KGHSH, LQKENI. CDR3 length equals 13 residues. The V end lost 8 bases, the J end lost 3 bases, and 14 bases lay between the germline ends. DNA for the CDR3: TGTGCCAGCACCCCGGGACGGAACTACGAGCAGTACTTC. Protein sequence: CASTPGRNYEQYF. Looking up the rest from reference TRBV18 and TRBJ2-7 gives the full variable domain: NAGVMQNPRHLVRRRGQEARLRCSPMKGHSHVYWYRQLPEEGLKFMVYLQKENIIDESGMPKERFSAEFPKEGPSILRIQQVVRGDSAAYFCASTPGRNYEQYFGPGTRLTVT.

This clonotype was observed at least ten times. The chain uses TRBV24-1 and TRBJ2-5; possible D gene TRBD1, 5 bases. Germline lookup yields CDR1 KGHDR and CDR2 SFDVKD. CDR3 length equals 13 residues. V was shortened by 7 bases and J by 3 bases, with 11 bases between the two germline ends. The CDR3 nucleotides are TGTGCCACCAGAGAGACAGAGAAAGAGACCCAGTACTTC. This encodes CATRETEKETQYF.

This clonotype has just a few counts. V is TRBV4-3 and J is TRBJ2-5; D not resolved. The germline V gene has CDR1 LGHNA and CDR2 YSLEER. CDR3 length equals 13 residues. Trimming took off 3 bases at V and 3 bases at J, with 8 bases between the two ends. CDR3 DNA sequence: TGCGCCAGCAGCCAGCCCCCGGAAGAGACCCAGTACTTC. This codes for CASSQPPEETQYF.

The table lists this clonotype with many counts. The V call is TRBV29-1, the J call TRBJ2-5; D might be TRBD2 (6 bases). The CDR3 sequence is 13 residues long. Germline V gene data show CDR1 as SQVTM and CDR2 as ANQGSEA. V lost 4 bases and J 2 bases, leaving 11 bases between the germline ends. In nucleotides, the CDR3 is TGCAGCGTTGGTACTAGCTATCAAGAGACCCAGTACTTC. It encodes CSVGTSYQETQYF.